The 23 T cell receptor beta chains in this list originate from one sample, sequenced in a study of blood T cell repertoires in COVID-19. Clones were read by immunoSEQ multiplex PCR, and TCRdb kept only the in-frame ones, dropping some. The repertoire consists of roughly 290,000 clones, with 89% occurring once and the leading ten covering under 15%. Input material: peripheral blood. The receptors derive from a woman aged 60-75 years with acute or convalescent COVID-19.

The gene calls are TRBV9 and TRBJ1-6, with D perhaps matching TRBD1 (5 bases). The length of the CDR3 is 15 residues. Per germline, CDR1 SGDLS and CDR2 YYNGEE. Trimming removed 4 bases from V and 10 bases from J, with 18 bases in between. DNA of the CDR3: TGTGCCAGCAGCCCCCGGGGAGGGGCGGAATCACCCCTCCACTTT. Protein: CASSPRGGAESPLHF.

CDR3 loop: CASSPLGPSSYEQYF. The CDR3 nucleotides read TGTGCCAGCAGCCCCCTCGGTCCAAGCTCCTACGAGCAGTACTTC. The chain links TRBV3-1 (or the pseudogene TRBV3-2) to TRBJ2-7; D ambiguous. The V end was cut by 4 bases, the J end by 0 bases, with 13 bases between. From germline, CDR1 is LGHDT and CDR2 YNNKEL (reference sequence). The CDR3 is 15 residues long.

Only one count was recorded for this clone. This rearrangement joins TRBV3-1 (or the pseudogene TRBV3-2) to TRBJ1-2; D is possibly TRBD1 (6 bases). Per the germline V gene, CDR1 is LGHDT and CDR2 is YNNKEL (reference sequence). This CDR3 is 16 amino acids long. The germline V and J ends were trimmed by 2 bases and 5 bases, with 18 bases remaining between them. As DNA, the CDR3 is TGTGCCAGCAGCCAAAACTTACGGGGGGCTCTATATGGCTACACCTTC. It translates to CASSQNLRGALYGYTF.

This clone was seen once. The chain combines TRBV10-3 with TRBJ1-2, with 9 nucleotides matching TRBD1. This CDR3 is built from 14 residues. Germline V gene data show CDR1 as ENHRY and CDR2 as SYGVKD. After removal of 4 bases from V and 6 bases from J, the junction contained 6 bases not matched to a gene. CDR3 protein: CAISGGQGRDGYTF. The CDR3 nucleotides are TGTGCCATCAGTGGGGGACAGGGAAGGGATGGCTACACCTTC.

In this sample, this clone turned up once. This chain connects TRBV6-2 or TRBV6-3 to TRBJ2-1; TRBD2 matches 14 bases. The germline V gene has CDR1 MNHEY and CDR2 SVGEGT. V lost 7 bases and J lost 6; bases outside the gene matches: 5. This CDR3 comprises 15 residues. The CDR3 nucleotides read TGTGCCAGCACCCCGGGACTAGCGGGGGTCAATGAGCAGTTCTTC. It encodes CASTPGLAGVNEQFF.

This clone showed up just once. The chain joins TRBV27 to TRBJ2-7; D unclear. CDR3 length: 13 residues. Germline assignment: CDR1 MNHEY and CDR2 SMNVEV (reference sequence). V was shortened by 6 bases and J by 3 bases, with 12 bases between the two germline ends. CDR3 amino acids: CASSPTENYEQYF. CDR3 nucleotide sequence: TGTGCCAGCAGCCCCACAGAGAACTACGAGCAGTACTTC.

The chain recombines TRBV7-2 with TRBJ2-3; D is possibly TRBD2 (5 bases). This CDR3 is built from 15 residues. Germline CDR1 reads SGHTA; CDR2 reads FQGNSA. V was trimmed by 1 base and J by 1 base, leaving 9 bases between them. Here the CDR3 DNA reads TGTGCCAGCAGCTTAGGAGGGTATCGCACAGATACGCAGTATTTT. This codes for CASSLGGYRTDTQYF.

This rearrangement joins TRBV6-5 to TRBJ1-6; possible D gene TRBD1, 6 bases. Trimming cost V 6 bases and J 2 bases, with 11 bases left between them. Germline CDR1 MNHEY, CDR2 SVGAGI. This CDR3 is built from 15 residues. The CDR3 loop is CASRNGDTYNSPLHF. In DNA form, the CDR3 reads TGTGCCAGCAGAAACGGGGACACCTATAATTCACCCCTCCACTTT.

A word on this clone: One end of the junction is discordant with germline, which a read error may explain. CDR3 amino acids: CASSLRTGDTGELFF. The CDR3 DNA is TGTGCTAGCAGCTTAAGGACAGGGGACACCGGGGAGCTGTTTTTT. The genes are TRBV7-7 and TRBJ2-2, with TRBD1 identical over 9 bases. CDR3 size: 15 residues. The germline CDR1 and CDR2 sequences are SSHAT and FNYEAQ (reference sequence).

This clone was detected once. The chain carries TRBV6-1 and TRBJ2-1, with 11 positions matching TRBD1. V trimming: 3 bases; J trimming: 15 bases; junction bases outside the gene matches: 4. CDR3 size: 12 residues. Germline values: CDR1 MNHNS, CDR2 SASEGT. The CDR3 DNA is TGTGCCAGCAGTGACCGGACAGGGGGCCCGTTCTTC. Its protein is CASSDRTGGPFF.

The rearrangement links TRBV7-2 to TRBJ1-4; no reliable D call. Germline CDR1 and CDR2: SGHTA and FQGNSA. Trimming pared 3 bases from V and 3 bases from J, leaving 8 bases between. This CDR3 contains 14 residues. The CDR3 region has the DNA TGTGCCAGCAGCTTTTCCCAGGCTAATGAAAAACTGTTTTTT. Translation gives CASSFSQANEKLFF.

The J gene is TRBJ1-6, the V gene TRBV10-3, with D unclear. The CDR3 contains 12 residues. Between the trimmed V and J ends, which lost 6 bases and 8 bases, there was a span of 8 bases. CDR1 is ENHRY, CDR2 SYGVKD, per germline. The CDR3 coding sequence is TGTGCCATCAGCACAATGGATTCACCCCTCCACTTT. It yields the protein CAISTMDSPLHF.

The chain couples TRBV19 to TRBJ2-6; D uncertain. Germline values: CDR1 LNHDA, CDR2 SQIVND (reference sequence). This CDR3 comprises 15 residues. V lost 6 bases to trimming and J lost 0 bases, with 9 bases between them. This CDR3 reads CASSRGVSGANVLTF. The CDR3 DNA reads TGTGCCAGTAGCCGTGGAGTCTCTGGGGCCAACGTCCTGACTTTC. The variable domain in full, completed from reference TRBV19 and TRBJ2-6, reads DGGITQSPKYLFRKEGQNVTLSCEQNLNHDAMYWYRQDPGQGLRLIYYSQIVNDFQKGDIAEGYSVSREKKESFPLTVTSAQKNPTAFYLCASSRGVSGANVLTFGAGSRLTVL.

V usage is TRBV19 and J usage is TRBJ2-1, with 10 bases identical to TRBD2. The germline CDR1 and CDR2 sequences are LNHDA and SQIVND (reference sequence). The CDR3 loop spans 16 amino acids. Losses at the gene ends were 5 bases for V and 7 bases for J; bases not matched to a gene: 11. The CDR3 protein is CASSPSRTSGRNEQFF. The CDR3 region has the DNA TGTGCCAGTAGTCCCTCCCGGACTAGCGGTAGGAATGAGCAGTTCTTC. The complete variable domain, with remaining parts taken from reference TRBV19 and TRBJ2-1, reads DGGITQSPKYLFRKEGQNVTLSCEQNLNHDAMYWYRQDPGQGLRLIYYSQIVNDFQKGDIAEGYSVSREKKESFPLTVTSAQKNPTAFYLCASSPSRTSGRNEQFFGPGTRLTVL.

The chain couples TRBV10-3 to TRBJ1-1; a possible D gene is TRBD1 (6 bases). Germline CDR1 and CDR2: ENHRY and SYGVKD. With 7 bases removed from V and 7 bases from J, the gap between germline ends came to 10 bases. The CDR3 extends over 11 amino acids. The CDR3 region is CAIKATGEAFF. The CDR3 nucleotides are TGTGCCATCAAAGCGACAGGTGAAGCTTTCTTT.

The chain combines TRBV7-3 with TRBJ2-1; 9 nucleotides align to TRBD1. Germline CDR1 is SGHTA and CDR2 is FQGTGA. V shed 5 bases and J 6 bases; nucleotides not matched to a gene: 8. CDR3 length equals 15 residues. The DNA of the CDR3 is TGTGCCAGCAGCCTGGGACAGGGAATGGTCAATGAGCAGTTCTTC. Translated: CASSLGQGMVNEQFF.

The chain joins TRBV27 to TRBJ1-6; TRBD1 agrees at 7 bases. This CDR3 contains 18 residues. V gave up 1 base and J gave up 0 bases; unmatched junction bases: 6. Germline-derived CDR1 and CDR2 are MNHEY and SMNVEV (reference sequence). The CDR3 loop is CASSLYRGLSSYNSPLHF. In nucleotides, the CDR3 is TGTGCCAGCAGTTTATACAGGGGACTCAGCTCCTATAATTCACCCCTCCACTTT.

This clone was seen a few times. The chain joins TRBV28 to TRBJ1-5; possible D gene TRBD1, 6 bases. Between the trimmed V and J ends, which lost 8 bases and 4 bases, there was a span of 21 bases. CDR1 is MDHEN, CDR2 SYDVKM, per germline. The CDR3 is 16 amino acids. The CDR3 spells CASGRDTLLGNQPQHF. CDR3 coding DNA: TGTGCCAGCGGCCGGGACACCCTCCTAGGAAATCAGCCCCAGCATTTT.

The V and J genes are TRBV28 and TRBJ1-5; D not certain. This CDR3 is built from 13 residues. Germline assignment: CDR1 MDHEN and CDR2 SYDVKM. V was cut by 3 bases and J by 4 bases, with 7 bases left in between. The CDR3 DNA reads TGTGCCAGCAGTTTTGCCGAGAATCAGCCCCAGCATTTT. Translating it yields CASSFAENQPQHF.

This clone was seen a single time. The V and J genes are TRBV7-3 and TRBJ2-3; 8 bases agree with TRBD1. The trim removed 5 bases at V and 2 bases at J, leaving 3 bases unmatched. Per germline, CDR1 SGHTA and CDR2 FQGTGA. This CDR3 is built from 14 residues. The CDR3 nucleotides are TGTGCCAGCAGCCAGGACAGGGCCACAGATACGCAGTATTTT. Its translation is CASSQDRATDTQYF.

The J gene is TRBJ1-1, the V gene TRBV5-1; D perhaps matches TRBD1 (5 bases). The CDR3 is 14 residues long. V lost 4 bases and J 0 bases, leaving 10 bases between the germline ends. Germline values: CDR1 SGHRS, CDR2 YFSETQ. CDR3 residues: CASSAGRLNTEAFF. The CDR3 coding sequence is TGCGCCAGCAGCGCGGGACGGTTGAACACTGAAGCTTTCTTT.

CDR3 sequence reads: CASGRTETRDTQYF. For the CDR3, the DNA is TGTGCCAGCGGTAGGACAGAGACCCGGGATACGCAGTATTTT. The chain combines TRBV27 with TRBJ2-3, with D possibly matching TRBD1 (6 bases). V lost 8 bases, J lost 6 bases, and 18 bases lay in between. Germline V gives CDR1 MNHEY, CDR2 SMNVEV (reference sequence). This CDR3 has 14 residues.

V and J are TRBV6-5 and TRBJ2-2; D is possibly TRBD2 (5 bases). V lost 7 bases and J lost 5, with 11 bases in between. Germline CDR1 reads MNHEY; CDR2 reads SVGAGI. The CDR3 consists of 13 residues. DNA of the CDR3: TGTGCCAGCACCACCCCGGGAACCGGGGAGCTGTTTTTT. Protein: CASTTPGTGELFF.